These T cell receptor beta chains were read from a single sample in a study of blood T cells in healthy people across ages. MiXCR, applied by TCRdb to the 5' RACE reads, yields one record per CDR3 protein. Found here are roughly 680,000 distinct CDR3 sequences, 21% of them singletons; the top ten hold around 3.4%. Sequenced sample: blood. All receptors come from a man in his 70s in good health. Both conserved end residues are part of each CDR3. The D gene is left open where the match is weak. Not every row has a clone size; where given, it reads once, few, many or a size class.

D gene: TRBD2; J gene: TRBJ2-2; clone size: -; V gene: TRBV24-1; CDR3 protein: CATSEAGTSGYFNTGELFF; CDR3 DNA: TGTGCCACCAGTGAAGCCGGGACTAGCGGGTATTTTAACACCGGGGAGCTGTTTTTT
D gene: -; J gene: TRBJ1-6; clone size: many; V gene: TRBV6-5; CDR3 protein: CASSPPNSPLHF; CDR3 DNA: TGTGCCAGCAGTCCTCCTAATTCACCCCTCCACTTT
D gene: TRBD2; J gene: TRBJ2-2; clone size: -; V gene: TRBV6-1; CDR3 protein: CASSRGLVGGPVTGELFF; CDR3 DNA: TGTGCCAGCAGTCGAGGACTAGTGGGAGGGCCGGTCACCGGGGAGCTGTTTTTT
D gene: TRBD1; J gene: TRBJ2-2; clone size: few; V gene: TRBV19; CDR3 protein: CASSFDRVTGELFF; CDR3 DNA: TGTGCCAGTAGTTTCGACAGGGTCACCGGGGAGCTGTTTTTT
D gene: TRBD1; J gene: TRBJ1-1; clone size: -; V gene: TRBV12-5; CDR3 protein: CASGASGGTEAFF; CDR3 DNA: TGTGCTAGTGGTGCCTCAGGGGGTACTGAAGCTTTCTTT
D gene: TRBD2; J gene: TRBJ2-1; clone size: -; V gene: TRBV14; CDR3 protein: CASSPMGLAINEQFF; CDR3 DNA: TGTGCCAGCAGCCCCATGGGACTAGCCATCAATGAGCAGTTCTTC
D gene: -; J gene: TRBJ1-1; clone size: -; V gene: TRBV9; CDR3 protein: CASSVGGQTEAFF; CDR3 DNA: TGTGCCAGCAGCGTAGGAGGACAGACTGAAGCTTTCTTT
D gene: -; J gene: TRBJ1-4; clone size: -; V gene: TRBV20-1; CDR3 protein: CSARGQAMDEKLFF; CDR3 DNA: TGCAGTGCTAGAGGGCAGGCCATGGATGAAAAACTGTTTTTT
D gene: TRBD1; J gene: TRBJ2-6; clone size: few; V gene: TRBV2; CDR3 protein: CANCPGQGTPGANVLTF; CDR3 DNA: TGTGCCAACTGCCCGGGACAGGGCACTCCTGGGGCCAACGTCCTGACTTTC
D gene: -; J gene: TRBJ1-6; clone size: few; V gene: TRBV27; CDR3 protein: CASSSDRISYNSPLHF; CDR3 DNA: TGTGCCAGCAGTTCGGACCGGATCTCCTATAATTCACCCCTCCACTTT
D gene: -; J gene: TRBJ2-7; clone size: few; V gene: TRBV11-2; CDR3 protein: CASSLGAFRDF; CDR3 DNA: TGTGCCAGCAGCTTGGGGGCCTTTCGAGACTTC
D gene: TRBD1; J gene: TRBJ2-2; clone size: -; V gene: TRBV4-1; CDR3 protein: CASSPKGTGNTGELFF; CDR3 DNA: TGCGCCAGCAGCCCGAAAGGGACAGGGAACACCGGGGAGCTGTTTTTT
D gene: -; J gene: TRBJ1-4; clone size: -; V gene: TRBV29-1; CDR3 protein: CSVGEPGGKLFF; CDR3 DNA: TGCAGCGTTGGGGAGCCTGGGGGAAAACTGTTTTTT
D gene: -; J gene: TRBJ2-2; clone size: -; V gene: TRBV11-2; CDR3 protein: CASSLDLALITPGELFF; CDR3 DNA: TGTGCCAGCAGCTTAGATCTAGCCCTTATCACTCCCGGGGAGCTGTTTTTC
D gene: TRBD2; J gene: TRBJ2-5; clone size: -; V gene: TRBV12-3/TRBV12-4; CDR3 protein: CASSPKSGSHETQYF; CDR3 DNA: TGTGCCAGCAGTCCGAAGAGCGGGAGCCATGAGACCCAGTACTTC
D gene: -; J gene: TRBJ2-5; clone size: few; V gene: TRBV12-5; CDR3 protein: CASGLDLWQYF; CDR3 DNA: TGTGCTAGTGGTTTGGACCTCTGGCAGTACTTC
D gene: -; J gene: TRBJ2-7; clone size: -; V gene: TRBV29-1; CDR3 protein: CTARDTLYEQYF; CDR3 DNA: TGCACCGCCCGGGACACTCTTTACGAGCAGTACTTC
D gene: TRBD1; J gene: TRBJ1-1; clone size: -; V gene: TRBV3-1; CDR3 protein: CASSQATGAEAFF; CDR3 DNA: TGTGCCAGCAGCCAAGCTACAGGGGCTGAAGCTTTCTTT
D gene: TRBD1; J gene: TRBJ2-1; clone size: few; V gene: TRBV6-4; CDR3 protein: CASSKTGSGNEQFF; CDR3 DNA: TGTGCCAGCAGTAAGACAGGGTCAGGCAATGAGCAGTTCTTC
D gene: -; J gene: TRBJ2-5; clone size: few; V gene: TRBV28; CDR3 protein: CASSFAEKETQYF; CDR3 DNA: TGTGCCAGCAGTTTTGCAGAGAAAGAGACCCAGTACTTC
D gene: -; J gene: TRBJ2-2; clone size: -; V gene: TRBV11-2; CDR3 protein: CASSSYQGNTGELFF; CDR3 DNA: TGTGCCAGCAGCTCCTACCAGGGGAACACCGGGGAGCTGTTTTTT
D gene: -; J gene: TRBJ2-3; clone size: few; V gene: TRBV29-1; CDR3 protein: CSVEDRVRSDTQYF; CDR3 DNA: TGCAGCGTTGAAGATCGAGTCAGGAGCGATACGCAGTATTTT
D gene: TRBD1; J gene: TRBJ2-3; clone size: -; V gene: TRBV20-1; CDR3 protein: CSARKGALTDTQYF; CDR3 DNA: TGCAGTGCTAGAAAGGGGGCCCTCACAGATACGCAGTATTTT
D gene: -; J gene: TRBJ2-7; clone size: few; V gene: TRBV2; CDR3 protein: CASSGELTEQYF; CDR3 DNA: TGTGCCAGCAGTGGGGAGCTTACCGAGCAGTACTTC